This T cell receptor beta chain was documented in a study of control samples from healthy donors and cancer patients. Clones were read by immunoSEQ multiplex PCR, and TCRdb kept only the in-frame ones, dropping some. The data hold approximately 90,000 clones, with about 84% observed a single time. In its sample, this clone was seen once. What was sequenced was blood. The sequence was collected from a woman in her forties in good health.

In DNA, the CDR3 is TGTGCCTGGACCCCCGGGACTAGCGGGGGCCCAGGAGATACGCAGTATTTT. Its translation: CAWTPGTSGGPGDTQYF. The chain has TRBV30 and TRBJ2-3; 14 bases match TRBD2. This CDR3 has 17 residues. Germline CDR1 is GTSNPN and CDR2 is SVGIG (reference sequence). V gave up 4 bases and J gave up 5 bases; unmatched junction bases: 11.